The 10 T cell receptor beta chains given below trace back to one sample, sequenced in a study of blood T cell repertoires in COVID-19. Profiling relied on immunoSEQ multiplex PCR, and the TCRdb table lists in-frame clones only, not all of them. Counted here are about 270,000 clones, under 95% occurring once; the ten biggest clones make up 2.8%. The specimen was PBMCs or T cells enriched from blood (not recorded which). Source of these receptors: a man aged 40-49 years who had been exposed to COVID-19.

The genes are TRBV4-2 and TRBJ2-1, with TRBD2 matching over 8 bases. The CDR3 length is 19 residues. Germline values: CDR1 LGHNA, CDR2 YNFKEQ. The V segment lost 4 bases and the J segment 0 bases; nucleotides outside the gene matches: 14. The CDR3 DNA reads TGTGCCAGCAGCCCCTCCGGGGGGGCGGGAGGCCGCTCCTACAATGAGCAGTTCTTC. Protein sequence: CASSPSGGAGGRSYNEQFF.

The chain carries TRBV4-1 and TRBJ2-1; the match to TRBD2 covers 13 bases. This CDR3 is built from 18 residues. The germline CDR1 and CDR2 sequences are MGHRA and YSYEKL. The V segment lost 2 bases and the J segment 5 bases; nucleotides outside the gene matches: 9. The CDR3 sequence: CASSQIPGTSGIDNEQFF. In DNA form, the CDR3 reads TGCGCCAGCAGCCAAATACCCGGGACTAGCGGGATAGACAATGAGCAGTTCTTC.

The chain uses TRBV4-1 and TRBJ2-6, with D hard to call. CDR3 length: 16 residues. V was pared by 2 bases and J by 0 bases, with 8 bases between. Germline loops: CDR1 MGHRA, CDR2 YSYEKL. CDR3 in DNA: TGCGCCAGCAGCCAATTTTTAGTCTCTGGGGCCAACGTCCTGACTTTC. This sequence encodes CASSQFLVSGANVLTF.

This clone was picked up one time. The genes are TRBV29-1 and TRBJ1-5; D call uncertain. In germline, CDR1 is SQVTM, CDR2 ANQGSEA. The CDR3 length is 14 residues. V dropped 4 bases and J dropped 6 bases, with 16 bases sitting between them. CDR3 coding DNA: TGCAGCGTTGTTACCGCCGCGGGAAGTCAGCCCCAGCATTTT. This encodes CSVVTAAGSQPQHF.

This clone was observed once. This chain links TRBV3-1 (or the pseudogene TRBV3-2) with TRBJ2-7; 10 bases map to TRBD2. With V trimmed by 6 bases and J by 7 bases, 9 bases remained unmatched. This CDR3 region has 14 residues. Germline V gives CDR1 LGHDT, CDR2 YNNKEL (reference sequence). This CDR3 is CASSPNGLAEEQYF. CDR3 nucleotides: TGTGCCAGCAGTCCCAATGGACTAGCGGAGGAGCAGTACTTC.

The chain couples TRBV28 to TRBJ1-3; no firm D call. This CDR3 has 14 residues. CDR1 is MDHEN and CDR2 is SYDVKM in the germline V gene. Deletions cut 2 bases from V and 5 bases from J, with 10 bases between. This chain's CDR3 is CASSLGGSRNTIYF. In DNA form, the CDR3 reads TGTGCCAGCAGTTTAGGAGGGTCCAGAAACACCATATATTTT.

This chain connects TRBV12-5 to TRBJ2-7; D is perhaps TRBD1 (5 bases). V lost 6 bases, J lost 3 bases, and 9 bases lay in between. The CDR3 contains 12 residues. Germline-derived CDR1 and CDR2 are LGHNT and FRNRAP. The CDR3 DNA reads TGTGCTAGTGGGCTACAGGTCTACGAGCAGTACTTC. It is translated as CASGLQVYEQYF.

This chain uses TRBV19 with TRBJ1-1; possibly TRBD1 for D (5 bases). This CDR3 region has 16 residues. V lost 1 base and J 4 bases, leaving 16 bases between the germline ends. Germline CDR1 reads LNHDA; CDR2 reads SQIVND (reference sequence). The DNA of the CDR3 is TGTGCCAGTAGTATAGGATTCGGCAGGGTGGTCACTGAAGCTTTCTTT. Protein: CASSIGFGRVVTEAFF.

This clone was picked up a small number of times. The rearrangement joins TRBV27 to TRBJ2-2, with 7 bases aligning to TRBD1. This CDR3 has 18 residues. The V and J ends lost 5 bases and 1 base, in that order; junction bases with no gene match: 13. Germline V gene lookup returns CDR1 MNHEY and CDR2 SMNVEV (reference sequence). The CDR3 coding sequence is TGTGCCAGCAGTCCTCGACAGGGTTTGCTATTGAACACCGGGGAGCTGTTTTTT. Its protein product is CASSPRQGLLLNTGELFF.

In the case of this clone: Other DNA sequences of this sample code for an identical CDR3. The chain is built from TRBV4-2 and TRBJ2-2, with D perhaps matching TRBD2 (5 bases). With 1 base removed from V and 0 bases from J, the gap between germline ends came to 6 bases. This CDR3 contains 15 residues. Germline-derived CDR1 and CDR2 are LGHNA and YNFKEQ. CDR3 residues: CASSQAGTNTGELFF. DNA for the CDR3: TGTGCCAGCAGCCAAGCGGGGACGAACACCGGGGAGCTGTTTTTT.